This T cell receptor beta chain was obtained from a study of T cells after yellow fever vaccination. Across the whole study: The SMART-Seq v4 Ultra Low Input method served to prepare the low-cell-number fractions.

TCRdb redid the calling of the 5' RACE reads with MiXCR, one entry per CDR3 protein. The sample includes hundreds of thousands of distinct CDR3 sequences, roughly a sixth seen only once; the top ten take about a sixth. Looked up from germline, CDR1 is LNHNV and CDR2 is YYDKDF (reference sequence). Between the trimmed V and J ends, which lost 0 bases and 11 bases, there was a span of 12 bases. The CDR3 spans 13 residues. The source is a man younger than 30 who received the YFV17D yellow fever vaccine. The J gene is TRBJ2-3, the V gene TRBV15; TRBD1 is a possible D gene (6 bases). The sample here was PBMCs, taken before the yellow fever booster vaccination. CDR3: CATSREVTGLQYF. The CDR3 DNA reads TGTGCCACCAGCAGAGAAGTAACAGGGCTGCAGTATTTT.